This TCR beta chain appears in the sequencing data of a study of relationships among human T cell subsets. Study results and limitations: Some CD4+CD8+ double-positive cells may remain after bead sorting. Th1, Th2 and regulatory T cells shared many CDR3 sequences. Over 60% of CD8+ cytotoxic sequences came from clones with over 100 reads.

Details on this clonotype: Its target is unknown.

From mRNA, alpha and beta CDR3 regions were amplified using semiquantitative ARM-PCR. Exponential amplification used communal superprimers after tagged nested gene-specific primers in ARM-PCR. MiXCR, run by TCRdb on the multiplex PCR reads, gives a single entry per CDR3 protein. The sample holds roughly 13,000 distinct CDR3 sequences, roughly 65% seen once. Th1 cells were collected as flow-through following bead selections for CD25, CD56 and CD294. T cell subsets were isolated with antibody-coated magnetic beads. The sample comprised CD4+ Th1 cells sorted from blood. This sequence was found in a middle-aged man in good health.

The CDR3 DNA sequence: TGTGCCAGCAGCCATACGGACAGCGCTACCTACGAGCAGTACTTC. Encoded protein: CASSHTDSATYEQYF. V usage is TRBV7-8 and J usage is TRBJ2-7; TRBD1 is a possible D gene (6 bases). This CDR3 has 15 residues. Trimming cost V 5 bases and J 2 bases, with 16 bases left between them. The V gene's germline CDR1 is SGHVS and CDR2 FQNEAQ.